This paragraph reports one T cell receptor beta chain. What this receptor recognizes is not known. Base qualities are missing; no much larger clone stands one base away. Each clonotype received, on average, 10x coverage in deep resolution sequencing performed on a MiSeq, where the target depth lay between 1 in 1 million and 1 in 200,000 T cells. The immunoSEQ hsTCRB Kit was used to generate TCR beta libraries. Concerning the study's data processing: The data were analyzed with ImmunoSEQ Analyzer and ImmunoSEQ Data Assistant, and V, D and J gene assignments followed IMGT definitions. Clonality, which ranges from 0 to 1, was calculated by subtracting the normalized Shannon entropy of productive rearrangement frequencies from one. Only overrepresented clonotypes making up at least 0.05% of each patient's repertoire were included in the public clonotype analysis. Roughly 13 age-matched healthy donor repertoires from immuneACCESS were used as controls for clonality. TCRdb obtained this table from immuneACCESS and retained in-frame rearrangements with V and J assigned. These tables miss some clones; where compared with another copy, unresolved V genes account for less than half of the shortfall, and the remainder is unexplained. V and J calls plus clone size are reproduced from that table; the DNA served to infer D and trimming. This sample holds 120,000 to 150,000 clones; roughly 90% were observed only once. The top ten clonotypes cover about a tenth of the sample.

The data originate from a study of cytotoxic CD8 clonotypes in ibrutinib-treated CLL (dated by TCRdb to the early 2020s). At the level of the whole study: In this cohort, approximately 14 patients were treatment-naive and some 10 were relapsed/refractory, while some 18 had unmutated IGHV. Partial responses were observed in 24 patients and complete responses in 2; after a median follow-up of 68 months, remission was maintained in 14 patients and progression was observed in about twelve. The response samples were drawn at a median of roughly eleven months into treatment, with a range of about 6 to 36 months. Samples averaged 255,043 productive templates and tens of thousands of productive rearrangements. Of the 86 participants in the trial, roughly 25 had longitudinal samples available. Cryopreserved peripheral blood mononuclear cells were obtained prior to treatment, at the time of response, and at either disease progression or sustained remission. All remission and progressive disease samples were collected while patients were still receiving ibrutinib.

Paper-wide results and their limitations: Public clonotypes were rare and either shrank or stayed stable during treatment, and the rise in clonality at ibrutinib response reflected expansion of private clonotypes. Clonality rose at ibrutinib response, remained stable during sustained remission, and dropped back toward baseline at progression. Baseline clonality was found to be higher than that of age-matched healthy donors and was strongly correlated with circulating CD8+ T-cell counts. Sustained-remission and progressing patients did not have matched sampling times, and lymph node repertoires were not examined.

The sample's time point, from its label and the paper: about a year on ibrutinib. About 2 micrograms of genomic DNA were extracted from cryopreserved PBMCs for TCR beta library preparation. Longitudinal blood samples from CLL patients on ibrutinib monotherapy underwent high-throughput TCR beta sequencing. The patients were enrolled in a single-center, open-label phase 2 trial of ibrutinib monotherapy. The source of this sequence is a human donor with chronic lymphocytic leukemia. Here the sequenced sample was PBMCs, taken after 12 months of ibrutinib treatment.

The DNA reads as follows: TGTGCCAGCAGTTCGTACGATGAGCAGTTCTTC. This sequence encodes CASSSYDEQFF. Recombination linked TRBV6-6 to TRBJ2-1; the D gene remains uncertain. The CDR3 numbers 11 residues from cysteine through phenylalanine. The kept DNA is CDR3 alone, 33 bases in frame from the first base. The germline ends are 6 bases apart after V is trimmed by 4 bases and J by 8 bases. CDR1 MNHNY and CDR2 SVGAGI are derived from the germline V gene (reference sequence).